The present T cell receptor beta chain was sequenced within a study of blood T cell repertoires in COVID-19. Overall study: From the United States, Italy and Spain came samples of acute and convalescent COVID-19.

Trimming took 4 bases from V and 3 from J, leaving 17 bases between them. This CDR3 has 16 amino acids. Germline loops: CDR1 SGHRS, CDR2 YFSETQ. Only in-frame clones appear in the TCRdb table, and some are missing; sequencing was by immunoSEQ multiplex PCR. The sample holds 260,000 or so clones, over 75% seen once. The source is a human donor in a cohort sampled during active COVID-19. Sample: peripheral blood. The rearrangement joins TRBV5-1 to TRBJ2-1, with D perhaps matching TRBD1 (5 bases). CDR3 loop: CASSPTPRVDYNEQFF. The CDR3 DNA reads as TGCGCCAGCAGCCCCACCCCCAGGGTGGACTACAATGAGCAGTTCTTC.